One and the same sample provided the 8 T cell receptor beta chains below, sequenced in a study of blood T cell repertoires in COVID-19. This table comes from immunoSEQ multiplex PCR, and its TCRdb copy is limited to in-frame clones, with some not included. The sample shows 110,000 or so clones, about 88% of them seen only once. Specimen: peripheral blood. These receptor sequences come from a woman in her 70s who had recovered from COVID-19.

The chain couples TRBV30 to TRBJ2-7, with 10 positions matching TRBD1. In germline, CDR1 is GTSNPN, CDR2 SVGIG (reference sequence). This CDR3 spans 16 amino acids. The ends lost 2 bases at V and 0 bases at J; junction bases unmatched: 7. The CDR3: CAWSPGTGAGSYEQYF. In DNA, the CDR3 is TGTGCCTGGAGTCCCGGGACAGGGGCGGGCTCCTACGAGCAGTACTTC.

This clone was picked up a small number of times. The chain uses TRBV6-5 and TRBJ1-2; no definite D call. This CDR3 is 14 amino acids long. V dropped 2 bases and J dropped 2 bases, with 9 bases sitting between them. Germline values: CDR1 MNHEY, CDR2 SVGAGI. CDR3 protein: CASSYEPGNYGYTF. CDR3 coding DNA: TGTGCCAGCAGTTACGAGCCCGGGAACTATGGCTACACCTTC.

Note on this clone: Other DNA sequences from this sample encode an identical CDR3 as well. The chain recombines TRBV5-1 with TRBJ2-3; TRBD2 agrees at 7 bases. V dropped 3 bases and J dropped 0; count of bases not matched to a gene: 4. Germline CDR1 and CDR2: SGHRS and YFSETQ. The CDR3 runs 15 residues. The CDR3 nucleotides are TGCGCCAGCAGCTCGTCTAGCGGTAGCACAGATACGCAGTATTTT. Its protein is CASSSSSGSTDTQYF.

The rearrangement uses TRBV7-2 and TRBJ2-5; 8 nucleotides line up with TRBD2. V lost 7 bases to trimming and J lost 5 bases; unmatched junction nucleotides: 6. This CDR3 has 13 residues. Germline CDR1 and CDR2: SGHTA and FQGNSA. The CDR3 loop is CASTRGGAETQYF. Here the CDR3 DNA reads TGTGCCAGCACCCGGGGGGGGGCGGAGACCCAGTACTTC.

This rearrangement joins TRBV4-2 to TRBJ1-4; TRBD1 is a possible D gene (5 bases). The CDR3 runs to 16 residues. CDR1 and CDR2 (germline): LGHNA, YNFKEQ. Trimming took 4 bases from V and 2 from J, leaving 14 bases between them. The CDR3 coding sequence is TGTGCCAGCAGCCCCGCAAGGGGCCTGACTAATGAAAAACTGTTTTTT. It is translated as CASSPARGLTNEKLFF.

This chain uses TRBV14 with TRBJ2-5, with 8 bases that match TRBD1. CDR3 length: 16 amino acids. Trimming removed 2 bases from V and 5 bases from J; junction bases left unmatched: 10. Germline CDR1 SGHDN, CDR2 FVKESK. The CDR3 DNA is TGTGCCAGCAGCCAAAAAGGAGGACAGGGTCGCGAGACCCAGTACTTC. Encoded protein: CASSQKGGQGRETQYF.

The chain uses TRBV7-3 and TRBJ1-1; weak D call: TRBD1 (6 bases). With 2 bases removed from V and 4 bases from J, the gap between germline ends came to 8 bases. The length of the CDR3 is 13 residues. The germline V gene encodes CDR1 SGHTA and CDR2 FQGTGA. The CDR3 DNA reads TGTGCCAGCAGCTTACAGGGGATCACTGAAGCTTTCTTT. Translated: CASSLQGITEAFF. The full variable domain, in which reference TRBV7-3 and TRBJ1-1 provide the parts outside the CDR3, is GAGVSQTPSNKVTEKGKYVELRCDPISGHTALYWYRQSLGQGPEFLIYFQGTGAADDSGLPNDRFFAVRPEGSVSTLKIQRTERGDSAVYLCASSLQGITEAFFGQGTRLTVV.

This rearrangement joins TRBV6-1 to TRBJ1-1, with TRBD1 matching over 7 bases. Germline V gives CDR1 MNHNS, CDR2 SASEGT. V lost 6 bases, J lost 1 base, and 5 bases stayed unmatched. The CDR3 has 14 amino acids. CDR3 sequence reads: CASSDRTGNTEAFF. CDR3 sequence (DNA): TGTGCCAGCAGCGATCGGACAGGGAACACTGAAGCTTTCTTT.